What follows describes a single TCR beta chain. Its recognized antigen is unknown. No base quality values were provided; no much bigger clone lies one nucleotide off. This record belongs to a study of blood T cell repertoires in COVID-19 (dated by TCRdb to 2018 to 2020). Regarding the research as a whole: Samples covering the acute and convalescent phases of COVID-19 were provided by collaborators in the United States, Italy and Spain. The prospective study material was composed of cDNA or gDNA derived from T cells, B-cell-depleted T cells, or PBMCs. Subjects who had been exposed to COVID-19, were actively infected with it, or had recovered from it provided the deeply sampled blood TCRbeta repertoires that made up the dataset. The repertoires were made available in a free public database intended to serve as a resource for research on the immune response to SARS-CoV-2. Samples were obtained from the ongoing ImmuneRACE study (first 160 participants) and from 1,200 or so subjects provided by 6 global collaborators. Sample metadata almost always included a de-identified subject ID, COVID-19 status, age in years and sex. Where HLA class I and class II types were available, the types were taken from metadata supplied by the sample provider, not from assay-based typing. General conclusions and limits of the study: Clinical and demographic metadata were provided uncurated, with the amount varying by source and participant.

Trimming removed 10 bases from V and 0 bases from J, leaving 10 bases between the germline ends. The germline V gene (reference sequence) specifies LNHDA as CDR1 and SQIVND as CDR2. From cysteine to phenylalanine, the CDR3 is 14 amino acids long. Kept here is only the CDR3 DNA, which spans 42 bases and is read in frame from base 1. The immunoSEQ Assay, a bias-controlled multiplex PCR, was used to amplify TCRbeta CDR3 regions from genomic DNA. Processing in the source paper ran as follows. Within the assay, amplification of reference gene primers was used to estimate how many nucleated cells each sample contained. To quantify the absolute abundance of each unique TCRbeta CDR3 rearrangement, sequence reads were collapsed and filtered. For each sample, productive Simpson clonality was calculated as the square root of Simpson's diversity index over productive rearrangements. In its TCRdb copy, this immuneACCESS table keeps in-frame sequences only and misses some clones. Where compared with another copy, unresolved V genes explain less than half of these, and the others have no known cause. Clone size and the V and J calls come from that table; the DNA yielded D and trimming. This sample is represented by about 260,000 clones; roughly 85% of them were singletons. The biggest ten clones account for around 10% of the sample.

Samples from volunteer blood donors who had recovered from COVID-19 were contributed by a second Seattle source. Each collaborating institution followed its own protocols to collect whole blood in K2EDTA tubes. For TCRbeta analysis, collaborators shipped samples in one of three forms: frozen whole blood, isolated PBMCs, or DNA extracted from either of those sample types. The receptor chain draws on TRBV19 and TRBJ2-6; TRBD1 is perhaps the D gene, given 5 matching bases. Sequencing used peripheral blood. This TCR derives from a woman aged 45-59 years who had recovered from COVID-19. The CDR3 amino acid sequence is: CATRQSSGANVLTF. The DNA sequence reads TGTGCCACCAGACAGAGCTCTGGGGCCAACGTCCTGACTTTC.